These 18 T cell receptor beta chains originate from one sample sequenced in a study of OX40 agonist ivuxolimab in advanced cancers. Receptor amplification or capture employed the immunoSEQ multiplex PCR assay. TCRdb carries this immuneACCESS record with in-frame sequences only. Its versions omit some clonotypes, under half of them owing to an unresolved V gene in the studies checked, with the rest unexplained. The sample table records around 70,000 clones; 84% of these occur just once. The ten most abundant clones make up roughly 1.2% of the sample. The sequencing here drew on CD4+ or CD8+ T cells sorted from blood, taken in a trial of the OX40 agonist ivuxolimab. The receptors were sampled from an adult with an advanced solid tumor such as melanoma, head and neck, liver or kidney cancer.

This rearrangement joins TRBV5-4 to TRBJ2-7; 8 bases align to TRBD1. V was clipped by 4 bases and J by 6 bases; unmatched bases: 6. The germline gives CDR1 SGHNT, CDR2 YYREEE (reference sequence). The CDR3 runs 13 residues. The CDR3 reads CASSPGTGSEQYF. CDR3 sequence (DNA): TGTGCCAGCAGCCCCGGGACAGGATCCGAGCAGTACTTC.

This chain uses TRBV5-4 with TRBJ1-1; the D gene is possibly TRBD1 (6 bases). CDR1 is SGHNT, CDR2 YYREEE, per germline (reference sequence). The CDR3 has 15 amino acids. V lost 4 bases and J 0 bases, leaving 13 bases between the germline ends. The CDR3 nucleotides read TGTGCCAGCAGCCCGGACAGATACATGAACACTGAAGCTTTCTTT. Residues: CASSPDRYMNTEAFF.

The chain recombines TRBV4-1 with TRBJ2-5; 7 bases match TRBD1. V dropped 4 bases and J dropped 1; count of bases not matched to a gene: 3. Per the germline V gene, CDR1 is MGHRA and CDR2 is YSYEKL. This CDR3 is built from 14 residues. As DNA, the CDR3 is TGCGCCAGCAGCCCTGGACAGGTCCAAGAGACCCAGTACTTC. Protein: CASSPGQVQETQYF.

The V and J genes are TRBV2 and TRBJ2-6; the D is unclear. V shed 7 bases and J shed 4 bases, with 8 bases lying between them. This CDR3 is 13 amino acids long. Germline V gives CDR1 SNHLY, CDR2 FYNNEI. The CDR3 protein is CASTPYGANVLTF. For the CDR3, the DNA is TGTGCCAGCACGCCATACGGGGCCAACGTCCTGACTTTC.

The gene calls are TRBV11-2 and TRBJ1-6; no clear D gene. From germline, CDR1 is SGHAT and CDR2 FQNNGV. Trimming cost V 6 bases and J 4 bases, with 10 bases left between them. The CDR3 has 14 residues. The CDR3 region has the DNA TGTGCCAGCAGTTCGGGTATATATAATTCACCCCTCCACTTT. This gives the protein CASSSGIYNSPLHF.

V usage is TRBV5-1 and J usage is TRBJ2-3; D tentatively fits TRBD1 or TRBD2 (5 bases each). With 0 bases removed from V and 4 bases from J, the gap between germline ends came to 12 bases. CDR3 size: 15 residues. Germline V gene data show CDR1 as SGHRS and CDR2 as YFSETQ. CDR3 in DNA: TGCGCCAGCAGCTTGGTAGGATCGGGGCCAGATACGCAGTATTTT. This encodes CASSLVGSGPDTQYF.

This clone has more than one count but fewer than ten. Different DNA sequences within this sample yield the same CDR3. This chain uses TRBV7-2 with TRBJ1-2, with a weak D call TRBD1 (5 bases). This CDR3 is built from 14 residues. V was trimmed by 1 base and J by 1 base, leaving 7 bases between them. Per germline, CDR1 SGHTA and CDR2 FQGNSA. The CDR3 nucleotides are TGTGCCAGCAGCTTAGGGGGCAGTAACTATGGCTACACCTTC. Its protein is CASSLGGSNYGYTF.

In this sample, this clone turned up once. This chain joins TRBV25-1 and TRBJ1-1; 10 nucleotides match TRBD1. The germline CDR1 and CDR2 sequences are MGHDK and SYGVNS. This CDR3 has 15 amino acids. Trimming took 3 bases from V and 3 from J; bases not matched to a gene: 4. The DNA for the CDR3 is TGTGCCAGCAGTGATACCGGGACAGGGGACACTGAAGCTTTCTTT. This sequence encodes CASSDTGTGDTEAFF.

This clone was found a few times. The chain uses TRBV28 and TRBJ1-4, with TRBD1 as a possible D gene (5 bases). The CDR3 consists of 14 residues. From germline, CDR1 is MDHEN and CDR2 SYDVKM. Trimming cost V 7 bases and J 4 bases, with 13 bases left between them. Written as DNA, the CDR3 is TGTGCCAGCACCAAGGGGTGGGGTAATGAAAAACTGTTTTTT. This sequence encodes CASTKGWGNEKLFF. The full variable domain, rest sourced from reference TRBV28 and TRBJ1-4, is DVKVTQSSRYLVKRTGEKVFLECVQDMDHENMFWYRQDPGLGLRLIYFSYDVKMKEKGDIPEGYSVSREKKERFSLILESASTNQTSMYLCASTKGWGNEKLFFGSGTQLSVL.

The chain is built from TRBV2 and TRBJ1-1; 7 bases are shared with TRBD1. Germline V gene data show CDR1 as SNHLY and CDR2 as FYNNEI. The V and J ends lost 5 bases and 7 bases, in that order; junction bases with no gene match: 7. The CDR3 is made up of 13 amino acids. Here the CDR3 DNA reads TGTGCCAGCAGTCCAGACAGGGCTGTTGAAGCTTTCTTT. It codes for CASSPDRAVEAFF. Full variable domain (rest looked up from reference TRBV2 and TRBJ1-1): EPEVTQTPSHQVTQMGQEVILRCVPISNHLYFYWYRQILGQKVEFLVSFYNNEISEKSEIFDDQFSVERPDGSNFTLKIRSTKLEDSAMYFCASSPDRAVEAFFGQGTRLTVV.

This chain links TRBV29-1 with TRBJ1-2; 7 bases are a match to TRBD1. This CDR3 is 12 amino acids long. With V trimmed by 6 bases and J by 3 bases, 4 bases remained unmatched. Germline CDR1 SQVTM, CDR2 ANQGSEA. CDR3 DNA: TGCAGCGTGGACCAGGGGGACTATGGCTACACCTTC. Translating it yields CSVDQGDYGYTF.

This clone was observed once. The chain combines TRBV2 with TRBJ1-2, with D possibly being TRBD1 (5 bases). V lost 5 bases and J lost 4, with 8 bases in between. The CDR3 contains 12 residues. Germline V gene data show CDR1 as SNHLY and CDR2 as FYNNEI. CDR3 region: CASSIDSYGYTF. The CDR3 DNA follows: TGTGCCAGCAGTATTGACAGCTATGGCTACACCTTC.

In nucleotides, the CDR3 is TGTGCCAGCAGTGAGGGGCCCGGGACAGGGTTCTACGAGCAGTACTTC. This translates into CASSEGPGTGFYEQYF. The chain is built from TRBV6-1 and TRBJ2-7, with TRBD1 matching over 9 bases. Trimming removed 3 bases from V and 3 bases from J; junction bases left unmatched: 9. In germline, CDR1 is MNHNS, CDR2 SASEGT. The CDR3 is 16 amino acids.

This chain joins TRBV7-9 and TRBJ1-1, with TRBD1 matching 8 bases. The CDR3 consists of 14 residues. V lost 5 bases and J lost 5; bases outside the gene matches: 7. In germline, CDR1 is SEHNR, CDR2 FQNEAQ (reference sequence). CDR3 coding DNA: TGTGCCAGCAGCCCCGTTACAGGGGGGACTGAAGCTTTCTTT. The encoded protein is CASSPVTGGTEAFF.

The rearrangement joins TRBV21-1 to TRBJ2-2; the D call in the table, TRBD2, was not verified against the DNA. TRBV21-1 counts as a pseudogene. CDR3 size: 15 residues. For the CDR3, the DNA is TGTGCCAGCAGCGGAGGGGACTGCATTAACGGGGAGCTGTTTTTT. Amino acid sequence: CASSGGDCINGELFF.

V usage is TRBV21-1 and J usage is TRBJ2-7; TRBD2, the table's D call, was not compared with the DNA. TRBV21-1 is a known pseudogene. This CDR3 is built from 16 residues. The CDR3 protein is CASTRGGGWYFYEQYF. CDR3 bases: TGTGCCAGCACCCGAGGGGGGGGTTGGTATTTCTACGAGCAGTACTTC.

This clone was seen only a few times. The chain carries TRBV6-1 and TRBJ1-1; D is unclear. Germline values: CDR1 MNHNS, CDR2 SASEGT. Trimming removed 1 base at V and 1 base at J, with 7 bases between. This CDR3 spans 14 amino acids. This chain's CDR3 is CASSEGFWNTEAFF. CDR3 bases: TGTGCCAGCAGTGAAGGGTTTTGGAACACTGAAGCTTTCTTT.

There are a few counts of this clone. The chain has TRBV4-1 and TRBJ1-6, with TRBD1 as a possible D gene (5 bases). Germline V gene lookup returns CDR1 MGHRA and CDR2 YSYEKL. V dropped 1 base and J dropped 4 bases, with 17 bases sitting between them. This CDR3 is 18 amino acids long. In DNA form, the CDR3 reads TGCGCCAGCAGCCAAGGGGACCCCCGAGGGCGATATAATTCACCCCTCCACTTT. It is translated as CASSQGDPRGRYNSPLHF.